What follows are 6 T cell receptor beta chains derived from one specimen sequenced in a study of cytomegalovirus exposure and HLA in healthy donors (dated by TCRdb to about 2017). The protocol used for the library was the immunoSEQ multiplex PCR assay. The multiplex PCR relied on a mix of 60 forward primers for TCR Vbeta segments and 13 reverse primers for TCR Jbeta segments. TCRdb stores this immuneACCESS table with in-frame sequences only. Part of the clones is absent; in the studies checked, under half of the shortfall reflects unresolved V genes, and no reason is known for the rest. A total of some 140,000 clones appear in this sample, 73% of them only once. Clones ranked in the top ten supply 1% to 1.5% of the sample. Source material: PBMCs. These TCRs come from a woman aged 40 to 50 in good health and CMV-seronegative.

This chain uses TRBV7-9 with TRBJ2-2; D is perhaps TRBD1 (6 bases). The CDR3 has 16 residues. Germline CDR1 and CDR2: SEHNR and FQNEAQ (reference sequence). V lost 6 bases, J lost 1 base, and 15 bases lay in between. The DNA of the CDR3 is TGTGCCAGCAGAAAACAGGGACACCTGAACACCGGGGAGCTGTTTTTT. As protein: CASRKQGHLNTGELFF.

The rearrangement uses TRBV19 and TRBJ2-2; TRBD1 agrees at 8 bases. V shed 3 bases, J shed 7 bases, and the junction held 10 bases outside the gene matches. The CDR3 covers 16 residues. CDR1 and CDR2 (germline): LNHDA, SQIVND (reference sequence). DNA for the CDR3: TGTGCCAGTAGTATGGGGTCAGGGGGCGGAATCGGGGAGCTGTTTTTT. Its protein is CASSMGSGGGIGELFF.

The chain couples TRBV13 to TRBJ1-1; no firm D call. The CDR3 is made up of 12 amino acids. With 2 bases removed from V and 5 bases from J, the gap between germline ends came to 6 bases. In germline, CDR1 is PRHDT, CDR2 FYEKMQ (reference sequence). CDR3 loop: CASSLLETEAFF. DNA for the CDR3: TGTGCCAGCAGCTTACTAGAAACTGAAGCTTTCTTT.

The chain joins TRBV5-4 to TRBJ2-3, with D unresolved. Trimming pared 2 bases from V and 2 bases from J, leaving 9 bases between. The germline V gene has CDR1 SGHNT and CDR2 YYREEE (reference sequence). The length of the CDR3 is 14 residues. CDR3 region: CASSFEPYTDTQYF. The CDR3 DNA reads TGTGCCAGCAGCTTCGAGCCGTACACAGATACGCAGTATTTT.

There are a few counts of this clone. The chain is built from TRBV9 and TRBJ2-2; D might be TRBD1 (6 bases). The V end lost 4 bases, the J end lost 9 bases, and 16 bases lay between the germline ends. In germline, CDR1 is SGDLS, CDR2 YYNGEE. The CDR3 runs 14 residues. The CDR3 region has the DNA TGTGCCAGCAGCCAGAAAAGCCAGGGGAGGGAGCTGTTTTTT. This gives the protein CASSQKSQGRELFF.

The chain has TRBV28 and TRBJ2-2, with 9 bases fitting TRBD1. The CDR3 consists of 15 residues. CDR1 is MDHEN and CDR2 is SYDVKM in the germline V gene. The V and J ends lost 3 bases and 7 bases, in that order; junction bases with no gene match: 6. CDR3 loop: CASSFGDRESGELFF. The CDR3 DNA reads as TGTGCCAGCAGTTTCGGGGACAGGGAGAGCGGGGAGCTGTTTTTT.